This T cell receptor beta chain was captured by sequencing in a study of CD8 T cells in ankylosing spondylitis. 5'-RACE, quantitative and with molecular barcodes, yielded the TCR beta libraries. TCRdb passed the 5' RACE reads through MiXCR, listing each CDR3 protein once. Altogether under 850,000 distinct CDR3 sequences are present, roughly 20% being singletons, with the ten largest covering over 15%. Study-level findings and limits: CD8+ by phenotype, disease-linked clones were relatively rare in peripheral blood. Among TCR beta sequences, a motif of fewer than 10 highly homologous variants appeared characteristic of ankylosing spondylitis blood. Some of the motif variants had earlier been found in reactive arthritis patients' fluid and blood.

This CDR3 region has 16 residues. Germline V gives CDR1 MDHEN, CDR2 SYDVKM. V lost 6 bases to trimming and J lost 6 bases; unmatched junction nucleotides: 10. This clonotype was detected ten times or more. Antigen unknown. The sequenced material came from blood, either unsorted or a sorted T cell fraction (not recorded which). V is TRBV28 and J is TRBJ1-6; 8 positions agree with TRBD1. This sequence originates from a male donor with ankylosing spondylitis. The CDR3 is CASRPSGQGVNSPLHF. The CDR3 coding sequence is TGTGCCAGCAGACCCTCCGGACAGGGAGTTAATTCACCCCTCCACTTT.